This TCR beta chain was profiled in a study of blood T cell repertoires in COVID-19. Study in general: Samples representing acute and convalescent COVID-19 were sourced from the United States, Italy and Spain. T cells, B-cell-depleted T cells, or PBMCs supplied cDNA or gDNA.

Original analysis: Estimated nucleated cell counts came from reference gene primer amplification. Method: immunoSEQ multiplex PCR; TCRdb's copy keeps in-frame clones and lacks some. V and J calls and clone size follow that table, whereas D and trimming were derived from the DNA. Of roughly 67,000 clones listed, 65% to 85% are singletons. CDR3 length equals 17 residues. Trimming cost V 5 bases and J 2 bases, with 22 bases left between them. Germline assignment: CDR1 SGHTA and CDR2 FQGNSA. Sequenced: peripheral blood. The receptor was isolated from a woman in her forties or fifties with active or convalescent COVID-19. The chain links TRBV7-2 to TRBJ2-7, with D perhaps TRBD2 (5 bases). This CDR3 reads CASSIIPIRVATYEQYF. CDR3 DNA sequence: TGTGCCAGCAGCATTATCCCGATACGGGTAGCGACCTACGAGCAGTACTTC. The whole variable domain, remainder taken from reference TRBV7-2 and TRBJ2-7, is GAGVSQSPSNKVTEKGKDVELRCDPISGHTALYWYRQSLGQGLEFLIYFQGNSAPDKSGLPSDRFSAERTGGSVSTLTIQRTQQEDSAVYLCASSIIPIRVATYEQYFGPGTRLTVT.